This T cell receptor (beta chain) was sequenced during a study of blood T cell repertoires in COVID-19. This clone was recorded a few times. Losses at the gene ends were 3 bases for V and 2 bases for J; bases not matched to a gene: 10. The CDR3 spans 17 residues. CDR1 is MDHEN and CDR2 is SYDVKM in the germline V gene. Sequencing was performed with immunoSEQ multiplex PCR; in TCRdb, only in-frame clones are kept and a portion is missing. The data contain some 230,000 clones, around 82% of them singletons. Material: peripheral blood. This clonotype was obtained from a woman between 25 and 40 years old who had recovered from COVID-19. The chain couples TRBV28 to TRBJ1-5, with 7 bases identical to TRBD1. CDR3 sequence (DNA): TGTGCCAGCAGTTTGCCTTACACAGGGGCGGGCAATCAGCCCCAGCATTTT. Protein: CASSLPYTGAGNQPQHF.